This T cell receptor (beta chain) was captured by sequencing in a study of tumor and adjacent non-tumor tissue in lung cancer. Study-wide findings and caveats: In normal lung, the top 100 clones were significantly more dominant than in tumor.

The V end lost 6 bases, the J end lost 0 bases, and 15 bases lay between the germline ends. The length of the CDR3 is 16 residues. Germline V CDR1 and CDR2: MDHEN, SYDVKM. This clonotype was recorded at least ten times. The antigen remains undetermined. RNA was extracted from bulk tissue without any cell sorting. Distant lung tissue was collected more than 3 cm away from the tumor edge. Newly diagnosed lung cancer patients had thoracic surgery in China, August–late 2014, without prior chemotherapy. Three rounds of nested PCR, following a modified ARM-PCR protocol, produced the TCRbeta library. TCRdb used MiXCR to reprocess the multiplex PCR reads, holding one entry per CDR3 protein. This sample carries tens of thousands of distinct CDR3 sequences, approximately 82% of them seen once, and the ten largest clones take almost 40%.

The origin of this receptor is a man aged 65 to 85 with non-small cell lung cancer. The sample was distant non-tumor lung tissue. The chain employs TRBV28 and TRBJ2-1; D is unresolved. CDR3 bases: TGTGCCAGCAGCCCCTTTCGAGGATCCTCCTACAATGAGCAGTTCTTC. This encodes CASSPFRGSSYNEQFF.